The TCR beta chain under discussion was sequenced for a study of cytomegalovirus exposure and HLA in healthy donors. Germline V gene data show CDR1 as SGHRS and CDR2 as YFSETQ. The V end lost 4 bases, the J end lost 8 bases, and 15 bases lay between the germline ends. The CDR3 has 13 residues. The primer mix had 60 Vbeta and 13 Jbeta primers. Clones were sequenced by immunoSEQ multiplex PCR, and TCRdb holds only the in-frame ones, with some missing. The sample comprises about 180,000 clones, approximately 79% of which are singletons, and around 0.69% rests with the top ten. The gene calls are TRBV5-1 and TRBJ1-2, with a tentative D call TRBD1 (6 bases). The sequenced sample consisted of PBMCs. This receptor was identified in a woman in her thirties or forties in good health and CMV-seronegative. The CDR3 here is CASSMVGAHGYTF. CDR3 nucleotides: TGCGCCAGCAGCATGGTGGGGGCTCACGGCTACACCTTC.